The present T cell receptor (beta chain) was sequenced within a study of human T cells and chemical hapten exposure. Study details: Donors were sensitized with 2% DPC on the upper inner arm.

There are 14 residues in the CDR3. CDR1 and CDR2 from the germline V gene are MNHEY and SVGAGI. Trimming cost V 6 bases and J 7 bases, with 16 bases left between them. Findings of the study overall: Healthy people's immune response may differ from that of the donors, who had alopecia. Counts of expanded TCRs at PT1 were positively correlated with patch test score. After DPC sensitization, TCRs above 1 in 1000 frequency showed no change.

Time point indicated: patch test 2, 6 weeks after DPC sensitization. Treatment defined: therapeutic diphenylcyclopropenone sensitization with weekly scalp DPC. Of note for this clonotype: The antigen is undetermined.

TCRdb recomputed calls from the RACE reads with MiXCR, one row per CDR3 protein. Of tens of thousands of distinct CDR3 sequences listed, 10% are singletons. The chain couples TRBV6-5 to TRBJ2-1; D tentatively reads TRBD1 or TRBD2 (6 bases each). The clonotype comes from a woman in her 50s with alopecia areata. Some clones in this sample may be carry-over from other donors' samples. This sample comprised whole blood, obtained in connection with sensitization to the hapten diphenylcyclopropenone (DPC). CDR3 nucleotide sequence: TGTGCCAGCAGCAGGACCCGGAGGGGGAATGAGCAGTTCTTC. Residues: CASSRTRRGNEQFF.